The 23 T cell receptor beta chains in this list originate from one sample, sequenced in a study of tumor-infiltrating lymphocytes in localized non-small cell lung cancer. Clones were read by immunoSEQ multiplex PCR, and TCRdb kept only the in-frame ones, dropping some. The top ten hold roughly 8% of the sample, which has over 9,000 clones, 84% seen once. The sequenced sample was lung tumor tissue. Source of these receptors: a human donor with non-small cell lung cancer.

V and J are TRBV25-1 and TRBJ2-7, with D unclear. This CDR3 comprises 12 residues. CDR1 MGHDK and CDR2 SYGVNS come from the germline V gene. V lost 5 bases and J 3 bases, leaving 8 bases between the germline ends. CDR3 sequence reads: CASSFRVYEQYF. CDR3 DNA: TGTGCCAGCAGTTTCCGAGTCTACGAGCAGTACTTC.

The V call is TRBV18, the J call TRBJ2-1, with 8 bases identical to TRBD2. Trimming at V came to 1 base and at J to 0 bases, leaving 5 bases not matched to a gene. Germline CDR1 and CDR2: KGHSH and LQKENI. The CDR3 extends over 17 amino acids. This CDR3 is CASSPLTAGDSYNEQFF. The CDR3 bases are TGTGCCAGCTCACCACTGACAGCGGGGGACTCCTACAATGAGCAGTTCTTC.

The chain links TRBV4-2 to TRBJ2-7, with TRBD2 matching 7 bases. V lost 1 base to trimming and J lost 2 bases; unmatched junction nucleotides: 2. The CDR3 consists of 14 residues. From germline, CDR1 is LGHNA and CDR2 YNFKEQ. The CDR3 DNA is TGTGCCAGCAGCCAAGGGGGGGGTCCCTACGAGCAGTACTTC. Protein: CASSQGGGPYEQYF.

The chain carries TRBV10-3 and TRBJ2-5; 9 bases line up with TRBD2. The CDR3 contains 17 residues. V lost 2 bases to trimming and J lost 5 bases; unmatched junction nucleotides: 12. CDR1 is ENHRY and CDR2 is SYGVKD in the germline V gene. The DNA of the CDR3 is TGTGCCATCAGTGAGCTACTGGCGGGAGGGCCTTTGGAGACCCAGTACTTC. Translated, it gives CAISELLAGGPLETQYF.

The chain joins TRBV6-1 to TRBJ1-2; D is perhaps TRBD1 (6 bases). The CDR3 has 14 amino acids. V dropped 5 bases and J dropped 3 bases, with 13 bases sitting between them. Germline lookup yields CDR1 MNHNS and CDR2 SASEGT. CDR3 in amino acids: CASSNTGTHYGYTF. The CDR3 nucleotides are TGTGCCAGCAGTAATACCGGGACACACTATGGCTACACCTTC.

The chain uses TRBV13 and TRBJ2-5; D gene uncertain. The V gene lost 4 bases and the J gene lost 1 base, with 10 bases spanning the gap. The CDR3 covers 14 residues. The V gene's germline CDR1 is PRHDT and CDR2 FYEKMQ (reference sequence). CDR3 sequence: CASSSAGPQETQYF. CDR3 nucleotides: TGTGCCAGCAGCTCCGCCGGACCCCAAGAGACCCAGTACTTC.

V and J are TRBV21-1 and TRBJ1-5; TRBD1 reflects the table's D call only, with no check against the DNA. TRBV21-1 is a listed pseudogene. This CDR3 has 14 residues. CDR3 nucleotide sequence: TGTGCCAGCACCCCGGACAGGGATCATCAGCCCCAGCATTTT. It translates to CASTPDRDHQPQHF.

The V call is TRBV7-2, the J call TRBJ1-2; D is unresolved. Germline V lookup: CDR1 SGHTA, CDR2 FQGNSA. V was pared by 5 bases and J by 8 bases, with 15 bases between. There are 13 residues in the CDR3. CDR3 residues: CASSVGPVQGYTF. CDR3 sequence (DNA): TGTGCCAGCAGCGTAGGGCCCGTCCAAGGCTACACCTTC.

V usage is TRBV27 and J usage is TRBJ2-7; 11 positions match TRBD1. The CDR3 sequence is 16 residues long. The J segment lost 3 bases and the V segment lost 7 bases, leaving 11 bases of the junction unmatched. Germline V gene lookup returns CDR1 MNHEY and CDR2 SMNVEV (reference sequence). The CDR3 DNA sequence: TGTGCCAGCAATCCGGGACAGGGGGGTTCGAGCTACGAGCAGTACTTC. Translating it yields CASNPGQGGSSYEQYF.

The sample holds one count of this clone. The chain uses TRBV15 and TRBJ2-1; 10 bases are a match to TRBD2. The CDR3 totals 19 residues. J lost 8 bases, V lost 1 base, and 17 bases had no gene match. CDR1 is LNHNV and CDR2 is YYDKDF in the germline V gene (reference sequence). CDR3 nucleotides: TGTGCCACCAGCAGAGGGCGCGCCGGGACTAGCGCCTTTACGGATGAGCAGTTCTTC. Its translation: CATSRGRAGTSAFTDEQFF.

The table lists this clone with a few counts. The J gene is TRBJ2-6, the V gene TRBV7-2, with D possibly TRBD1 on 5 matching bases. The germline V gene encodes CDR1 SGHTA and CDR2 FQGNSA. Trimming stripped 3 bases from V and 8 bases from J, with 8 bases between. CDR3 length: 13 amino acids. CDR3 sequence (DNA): TGTGCCAGCAGCTTGGGGCGGACCAACGTCCTGACTTTC. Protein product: CASSLGRTNVLTF.

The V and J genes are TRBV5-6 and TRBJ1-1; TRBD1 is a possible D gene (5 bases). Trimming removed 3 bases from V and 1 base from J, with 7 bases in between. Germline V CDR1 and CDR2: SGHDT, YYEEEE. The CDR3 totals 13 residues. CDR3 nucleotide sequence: TGTGCCAGCAGCTGGGGGGGGAACACTGAAGCTTTCTTT. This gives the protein CASSWGGNTEAFF.

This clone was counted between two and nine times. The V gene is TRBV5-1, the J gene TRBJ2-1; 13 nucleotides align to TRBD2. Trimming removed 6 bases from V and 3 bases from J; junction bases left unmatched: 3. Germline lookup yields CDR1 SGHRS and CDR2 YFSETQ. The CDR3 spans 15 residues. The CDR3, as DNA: TGCGCCAGCACCCGGACTAGCGGGGGCTACAATGAGCAGTTCTTC. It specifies CASTRTSGGYNEQFF. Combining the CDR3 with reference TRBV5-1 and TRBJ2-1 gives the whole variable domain KAGVTQTPRYLIKTRGQQVTLSCSPISGHRSVSWYQQTPGQGLQFLFEYFSETQRNKGNFPGRFSGRQFSNSRSEMNVSTLELGDSALYLCASTRTSGGYNEQFFGPGTRLTVL.

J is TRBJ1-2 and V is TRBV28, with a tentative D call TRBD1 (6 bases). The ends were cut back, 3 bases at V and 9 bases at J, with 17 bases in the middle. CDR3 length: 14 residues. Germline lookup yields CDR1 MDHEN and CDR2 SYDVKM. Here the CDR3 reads CASSFDRYFVSYTF. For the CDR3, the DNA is TGTGCCAGCAGTTTCGACAGGTACTTTGTGAGCTACACCTTC.

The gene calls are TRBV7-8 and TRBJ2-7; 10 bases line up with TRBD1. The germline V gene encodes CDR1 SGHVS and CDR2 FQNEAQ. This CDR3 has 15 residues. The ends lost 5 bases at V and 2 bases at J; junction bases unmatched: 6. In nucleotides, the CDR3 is TGTGCCAGCAGCCCACGGGACAGGGGTGCCTACGAGCAGTACTTC. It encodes CASSPRDRGAYEQYF.

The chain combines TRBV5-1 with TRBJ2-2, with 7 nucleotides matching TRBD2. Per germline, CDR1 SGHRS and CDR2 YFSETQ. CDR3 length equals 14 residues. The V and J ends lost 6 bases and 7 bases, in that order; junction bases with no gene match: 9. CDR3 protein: CASTSSGGSGELFF. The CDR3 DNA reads TGCGCCAGCACCTCCTCGGGCGGGAGCGGGGAGCTGTTTTTT. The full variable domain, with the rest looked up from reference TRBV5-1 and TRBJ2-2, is KAGVTQTPRYLIKTRGQQVTLSCSPISGHRSVSWYQQTPGQGLQFLFEYFSETQRNKGNFPGRFSGRQFSNSRSEMNVSTLELGDSALYLCASTSSGGSGELFFGEGSRLTVL.

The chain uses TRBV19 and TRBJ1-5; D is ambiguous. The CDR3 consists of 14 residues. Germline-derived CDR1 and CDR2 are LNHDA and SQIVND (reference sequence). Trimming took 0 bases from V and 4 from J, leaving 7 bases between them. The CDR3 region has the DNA TGTGCCAGTAGTATAGATACAGTTAATCAGCCCCAGCATTTT. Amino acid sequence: CASSIDTVNQPQHF.

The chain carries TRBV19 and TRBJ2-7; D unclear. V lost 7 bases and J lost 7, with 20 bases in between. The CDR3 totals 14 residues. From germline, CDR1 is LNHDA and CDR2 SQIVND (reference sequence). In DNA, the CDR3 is TGTGCCAGTAAGACGATCGACACCGCCGGAGAGCAGTACTTC. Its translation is CASKTIDTAGEQYF. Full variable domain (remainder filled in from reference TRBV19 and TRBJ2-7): DGGITQSPKYLFRKEGQNVTLSCEQNLNHDAMYWYRQDPGQGLRLIYYSQIVNDFQKGDIAEGYSVSREKKESFPLTVTSAQKNPTAFYLCASKTIDTAGEQYFGPGTRLTVT.

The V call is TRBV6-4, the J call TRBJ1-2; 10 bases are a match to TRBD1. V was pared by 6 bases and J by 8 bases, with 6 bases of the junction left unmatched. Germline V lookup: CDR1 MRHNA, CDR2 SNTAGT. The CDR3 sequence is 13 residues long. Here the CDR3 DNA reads TGTGCCAGCAGAGGGGGACAGGGGAGAGGCTACACCTTC. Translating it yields CASRGGQGRGYTF.

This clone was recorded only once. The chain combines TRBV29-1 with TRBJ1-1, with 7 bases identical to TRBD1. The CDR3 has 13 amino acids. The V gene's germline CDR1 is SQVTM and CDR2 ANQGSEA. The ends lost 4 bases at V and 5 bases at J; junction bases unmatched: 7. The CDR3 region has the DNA TGCAGCGTTGTGTCACAGGGGTGGACTGAAGCTTTCTTT. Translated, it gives CSVVSQGWTEAFF. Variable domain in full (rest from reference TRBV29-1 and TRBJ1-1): SAVISQKPSRDICQRGTSLTIQCQVDSQVTMMFWYRQQPGQSLTLIATANQGSEATYESGFVIDKFPISRPNLTFSTLTVSNMSPEDSSIYLCSVVSQGWTEAFFGQGTRLTVV.

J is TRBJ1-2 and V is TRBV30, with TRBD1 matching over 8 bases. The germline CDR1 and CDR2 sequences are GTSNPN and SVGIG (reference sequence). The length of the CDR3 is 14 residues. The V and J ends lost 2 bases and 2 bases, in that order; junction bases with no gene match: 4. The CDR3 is CAWSFRQGNYGYTF. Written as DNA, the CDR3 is TGTGCCTGGAGTTTTAGACAGGGGAACTATGGCTACACCTTC.

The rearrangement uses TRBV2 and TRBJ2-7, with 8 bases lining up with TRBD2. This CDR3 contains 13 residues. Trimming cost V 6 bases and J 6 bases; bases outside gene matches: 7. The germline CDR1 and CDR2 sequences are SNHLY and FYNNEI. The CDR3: CASRGLDVGEQYF. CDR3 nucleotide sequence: TGTGCCAGCAGGGGACTAGATGTCGGCGAGCAGTACTTC.

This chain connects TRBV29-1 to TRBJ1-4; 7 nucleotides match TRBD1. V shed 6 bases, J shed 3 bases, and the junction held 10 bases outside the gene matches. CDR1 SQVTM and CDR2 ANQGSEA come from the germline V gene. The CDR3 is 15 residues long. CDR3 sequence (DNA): TGCAGCGTCGCCGGGGGGGACAGACCTAATGAAAAACTGTTTTTT. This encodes CSVAGGDRPNEKLFF.